These 16 T cell receptor beta chains came from one sample sequenced in a study of technical replicates of blood from a few donors. The assay was immunoSEQ multiplex PCR, and TCRdb's table has in-frame clones only and misses some. Here the sample spans around 85,000 clones, just under 95% being singletons. The material sequenced was T cells isolated from PBMCs. These receptors were taken from a human donor in good health.

The chain recombines TRBV5-8 with TRBJ1-2; tentative D call: TRBD1 (6 bases). Germline V CDR1 and CDR2: SGHTS, YDEGEE. The CDR3 runs to 14 residues. V was clipped by 2 bases and J by 7 bases, with 15 bases between them. CDR3 protein: CASSFWRQGPGYTF. The DNA for the CDR3 is TGTGCCAGCAGCTTTTGGCGGCAGGGGCCTGGCTACACCTTC. Combining the CDR3 with reference TRBV5-8 and TRBJ1-2 gives the whole variable domain EAGVTQSPTHLIKTRGQQATLRCSPISGHTSVYWYQQALGLGLQFLLWYDEGEERNRGNFPPRFSGRQFPNYSSELNVNALELEDSALYLCASSFWRQGPGYTFGSGTRLTVV.

V and J are TRBV6-5 and TRBJ2-5; a weak D match, TRBD2 (5 bases). Germline-derived CDR1 and CDR2 are MNHEY and SVGAGI. V lost 4 bases and J lost 6, with 15 bases in between. The CDR3 has 14 amino acids. Here the CDR3 DNA reads TGTGCCAGCAGTTCCCGCGGGCGATGGCAGACCCAGTACTTC. It is translated as CASSSRGRWQTQYF.

The genes are TRBV5-4 and TRBJ1-1; D is unresolved. There are 12 residues in the CDR3. V dropped 3 bases and J dropped 5 bases, with 8 bases sitting between them. Germline CDR1 SGHNT, CDR2 YYREEE (reference sequence). The CDR3 region has the DNA TGTGCCAGCAGCTCAGGTGGTACTGAAGCTTTCTTT. The encoded protein is CASSSGGTEAFF.

The chain couples TRBV5-1 to TRBJ1-2, with 10 bases aligning to TRBD1. V was clipped by 4 bases and J by 0 bases; unmatched bases: 12. The CDR3 contains 18 residues. The germline gives CDR1 SGHRS, CDR2 YFSETQ. CDR3: CASSPTGTGAVANYGYTF. Written as DNA, the CDR3 is TGCGCCAGCAGCCCTACCGGGACAGGGGCCGTAGCTAACTATGGCTACACCTTC.

This clone came up once. The chain links TRBV28 to TRBJ2-3; the D gene is possibly TRBD1 (6 bases). Germline CDR1 is MDHEN and CDR2 is SYDVKM. The V end was cut by 5 bases, the J end by 5 bases, with 20 bases between. The CDR3 has 16 residues. The CDR3 DNA reads as TGTGCCAGCAGTGGGGGTTGGGGGCTCGGAGGAGATACGCAGTATTTT. Residues: CASSGGWGLGGDTQYF.

The chain employs TRBV29-1 and TRBJ1-2; 7 bases match TRBD1. Trimming at V came to 6 bases and at J to 2 bases, leaving 12 bases not matched to a gene. The CDR3 runs 15 residues. Germline V gene data show CDR1 as SQVTM and CDR2 as ANQGSEA. The CDR3 protein is CSVLRGQPTNYGYTF. CDR3 nucleotide sequence: TGCAGCGTATTAAGGGGACAGCCTACCAACTATGGCTACACCTTC.

This chain connects TRBV7-9 to TRBJ2-7, with 7 bases that match TRBD1. Germline values: CDR1 SEHNR, CDR2 FQNEAQ (reference sequence). The V gene end was trimmed by 5 bases and the J gene end by 0 bases; junction bases not matched to a gene: 4. CDR3 length: 14 amino acids. The CDR3 sequence is CASSTAGGSYEQYF. The CDR3 DNA sequence: TGTGCCAGCAGCACCGCAGGGGGCTCCTACGAGCAGTACTTC.

This chain links TRBV7-9 with TRBJ2-5; D gene unclear. The CDR3 sequence is 13 residues long. V was pared by 3 bases and J by 0 bases, with 5 bases between. Germline values: CDR1 SEHNR, CDR2 FQNEAQ (reference sequence). CDR3 nucleotide sequence: TGTGCCAGCAGCTTCTTGTACCAAGAGACCCAGTACTTC. Encoded protein: CASSFLYQETQYF.

As for this clone: The junction and the germline gene differ at one end; a read error may be behind it. V usage is TRBV20-1 and J usage is TRBJ2-5; D uncertain. Germline V CDR1 and CDR2: DFQATT, SNEGSKA (reference sequence). CDR3 length: 11 residues. The CDR3 sequence is CSASGEWNQYF. In DNA form, the CDR3 reads TGCAGCGCTAGTGGAGAGTGGAACCAGTACTTC.

The chain combines TRBV14 with TRBJ2-3; no definite D call. Trimming took 3 bases from V and 2 from J, leaving 15 bases between them. Germline V gene sequence: CDR1 SGHDN, CDR2 FVKESK. The CDR3 runs 16 residues. Here the CDR3 reads CASSHSSEWFTDTQYF. CDR3 sequence (DNA): TGTGCCAGCAGCCATTCATCCGAGTGGTTCACAGATACGCAGTATTTT.

A few counts support this clone. The J gene is TRBJ1-1, the V gene TRBV2, with D maybe TRBD1 (5 bases). The germline V gene encodes CDR1 SNHLY and CDR2 FYNNEI. The CDR3 covers 14 residues. V lost 2 bases to trimming and J lost 1 base, with 8 bases between them. The CDR3 loop is CASSEYGQNTEAFF. As DNA, the CDR3 is TGTGCCAGCAGTGAATATGGACAGAACACTGAAGCTTTCTTT.

The rearrangement uses TRBV6-5 and TRBJ1-1; D perhaps matches TRBD1 (5 bases). Germline V CDR1 and CDR2: MNHEY, SVGAGI. The V and J ends lost 8 bases and 5 bases respectively, with 21 bases between them. The CDR3 length is 15 residues. CDR3 amino acids: CASARELALGTEAFF. CDR3 coding DNA: TGTGCCAGCGCCAGGGAATTGGCCTTGGGAACTGAAGCTTTCTTT.

The V gene is TRBV2, the J gene TRBJ2-1, with 7 bases identical to TRBD2. The V gene's germline CDR1 is SNHLY and CDR2 FYNNEI. The CDR3 loop spans 12 amino acids. J was trimmed by 6 bases and V by 8 bases; bases with no gene match: 4. CDR3 amino acids: CASAGAANEQFF. CDR3 DNA sequence: TGTGCCAGCGCGGGAGCGGCCAATGAGCAGTTCTTC.

This chain uses TRBV19 with TRBJ2-5; D possibly corresponds to TRBD2 (5 bases). The CDR3 extends over 14 amino acids. Germline values: CDR1 LNHDA, CDR2 SQIVND (reference sequence). The germline V and J ends were trimmed by 5 bases and 5 bases, with 15 bases remaining between them. CDR3 nucleotides: TGTGCCAGTAGTTCTGAGGGCGGCCGGGAGACCCAGTACTTC. It yields the protein CASSSEGGRETQYF.

CDR3 sequence reads: CASSLEKKNIQYF. The CDR3 DNA reads as TGTGCCAGTAGCCTAGAGAAGAAAAACATTCAGTACTTC. This rearrangement joins TRBV19 to TRBJ2-4; D remains ambiguous. Trimming pared 6 bases from V and 4 bases from J, leaving 10 bases between. The CDR3 sequence is 13 residues long. Per the germline V gene, CDR1 is LNHDA and CDR2 is SQIVND (reference sequence).

The chain joins TRBV29-1 to TRBJ2-7; D perhaps matches TRBD2 (7 bases). CDR3 length equals 10 residues. V was pared by 7 bases and J by 9 bases, with 13 bases between. Germline lookup yields CDR1 SQVTM and CDR2 ANQGSEA. Written as DNA, the CDR3 is TGCAGCGCAGAGAGGGGGGGGCAGTACTTC. This gives the protein CSAERGGQYF.